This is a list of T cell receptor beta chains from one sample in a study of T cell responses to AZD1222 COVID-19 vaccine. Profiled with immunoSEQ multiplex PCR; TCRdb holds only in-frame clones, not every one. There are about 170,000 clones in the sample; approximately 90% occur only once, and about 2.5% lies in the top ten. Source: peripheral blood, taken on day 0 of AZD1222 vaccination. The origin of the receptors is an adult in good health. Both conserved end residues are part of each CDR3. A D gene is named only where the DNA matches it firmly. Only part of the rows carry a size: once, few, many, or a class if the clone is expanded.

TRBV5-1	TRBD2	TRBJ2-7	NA	TGCGCCAGCAGCTTCGACCCTAGCGGGAGGGTCCCCATCTACGAGCAGTACTTC	CASSFDPSGRVPIYEQYF
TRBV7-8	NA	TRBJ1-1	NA	TGTGCCAGCAGCTTAGGGGACGGCTGGAACACTGAAGCTTTCTTT	CASSLGDGWNTEAFF
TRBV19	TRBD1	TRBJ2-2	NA	TGTGCCAGTAGGGGGACAGGGGGAACAACCGGGGAGCTGTTTTTT	CASRGTGGTTGELFF
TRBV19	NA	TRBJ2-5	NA	TGTGCCAGTAGTGGCCGTTCGGGGCAAGAGACCCAGTACTTC	CASSGRSGQETQYF
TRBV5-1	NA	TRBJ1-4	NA	TGCGCCAGCAGCTTACGGGGATCGACAACTAATGAAAAACTGTTTTTT	CASSLRGSTTNEKLFF
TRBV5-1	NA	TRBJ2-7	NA	TGCGCCAGCAGCTTGGACGGATACTACGAGCAGTACTTC	CASSLDGYYEQYF
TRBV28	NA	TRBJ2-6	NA	TGTGCCAGCAGTTCGCCCACGGACACCTCCACTGGGGCCAACGTCCTGACTTTC	CASSSPTDTSTGANVLTF
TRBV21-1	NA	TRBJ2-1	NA	TGTGCCAGCAGCAAAGCGGGGACGGGGACCTACAATGAGCAGTTCTTC	CASSKAGTGTYNEQFF
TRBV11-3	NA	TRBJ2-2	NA	TGTGCCAGCAGGGGAAACACCGGGGAGCTGTTTTTT	CASRGNTGELFF
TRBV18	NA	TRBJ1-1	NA	TGTGCCAGCTCACCAGGTGCCGGGGCTCTCTCTGAAGCTTTCTTT	CASSPGAGALSEAFF
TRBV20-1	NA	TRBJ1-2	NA	TGCAGTGCCCGTAGGGGTTATGGCTACACCTTC	CSARRGYGYTF
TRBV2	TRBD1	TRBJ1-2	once	TGTGCCAGCAGCGACGGATTATGGGACAGCCGCTACACCTTC	CASSDGLWDSRYTF
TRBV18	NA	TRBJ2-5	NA	TGTGCCAGCTCATCAGGTCTCGGCGAGACCCAGTACTTC	CASSSGLGETQYF
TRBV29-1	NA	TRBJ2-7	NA	TGCAGCGTCACTTCTAGCCCCTACGAGCAGTACTTC	CSVTSSPYEQYF
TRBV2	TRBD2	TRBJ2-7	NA	TGTGCCAGCAGTGACTCCGGCCCGACTAGCGGGACCTACGAGCAGTACTTC	CASSDSGPTSGTYEQYF
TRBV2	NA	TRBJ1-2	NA	TGTGCCAGCAGTGAAGGGACAGACTATGGCTACACCTTC	CASSEGTDYGYTF
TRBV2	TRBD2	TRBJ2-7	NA	TGTGCCAGCACCGGGGGGACTAGCGGGAGGTGGGTCGAGCAGTACTTC	CASTGGTSGRWVEQYF
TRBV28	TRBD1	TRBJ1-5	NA	TGTGCCAGCACCGAGGGTGACAGGGGAAGCAATCAGCCCCAGCATTTT	CASTEGDRGSNQPQHF
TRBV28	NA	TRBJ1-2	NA	TGTGCCAGCAGTTTGTACCCTAGGCAGGCTTATGGCTACACCTTC	CASSLYPRQAYGYTF
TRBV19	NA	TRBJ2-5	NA	TGTGCCAGTAGTATGGTTTGGCAGCAAGAGACCCAGTACTTC	CASSMVWQQETQYF
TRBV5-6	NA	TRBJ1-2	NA	TGTGCCAGCAGCTTGGGGGATGGCGTTTTGGGCTACACCTTC	CASSLGDGVLGYTF
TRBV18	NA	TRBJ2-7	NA	TGTGCCAGCTCACCACGCACCCTCGTATTCCAGCAGTACTTC	CASSPRTLVFQQYF
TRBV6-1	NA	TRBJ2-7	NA	TGTGCCAGCAGTGAAAGCGGGACAATCGGGACCTACGAGCAGTACTTC	CASSESGTIGTYEQYF
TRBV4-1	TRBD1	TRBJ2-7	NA	TGCGCCAGCAGCCAAGGTTCAGGGGGCTACGAGCAGTACTTC	CASSQGSGGYEQYF
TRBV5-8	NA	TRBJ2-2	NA	TGTGCCAGCAGCAGAGGACAGACTTGGACCGGGGAGCTGTTTTTT	CASSRGQTWTGELFF
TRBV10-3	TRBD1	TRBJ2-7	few	TGTGCCATCAGTGAGTCAGGACAGGGCTCGCAGTACTTC	CAISESGQGSQYF
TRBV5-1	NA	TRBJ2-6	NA	TGCGCCAGCAGCTCCGAGACGGACCGGGTGGCCAACGTCCTGACTTTC	CASSSETDRVANVLTF
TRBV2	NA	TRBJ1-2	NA	TGTGCCAGCAGTGATCCCAACAGGGATCCCTATGGCTACACCTTC	CASSDPNRDPYGYTF
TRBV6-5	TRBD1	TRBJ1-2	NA	TGTGCCAGCGGCCCCACAGGGGGCTATGGCTACACCTTC	CASGPTGGYGYTF
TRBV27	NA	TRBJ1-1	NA	TGTGCCAGCAGTTTTGCGGGGAGAGGGACCACTGAAGCTTTCTTT	CASSFAGRGTTEAFF
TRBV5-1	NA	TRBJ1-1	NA	TGCGCCAGCAGCTTGGATCCGACGCTCAACACTGAAGCTTTCTTT	CASSLDPTLNTEAFF
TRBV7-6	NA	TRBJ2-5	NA	TGTGCCAGCAGCTTAGTCGGGGGAGGCCTACCAGAGACCCAGTACTTC	CASSLVGGGLPETQYF
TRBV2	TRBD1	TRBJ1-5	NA	TGTGCCAGCAGTGAAAGGACAGGGGGCAATCAGCCCCAGCATTTT	CASSERTGGNQPQHF
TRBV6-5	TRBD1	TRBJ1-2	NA	TGTGCCAGCAGGGACAGGGGAGGAGGAGATGGCTACACCTTC	CASRDRGGGDGYTF
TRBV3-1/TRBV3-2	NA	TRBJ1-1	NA	TGTGCCAGCAGCCATGGGAGGGAAGCTTTCTTT	CASSHGREAFF
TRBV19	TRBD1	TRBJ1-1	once	TGTGCCAGTAGTCCTTCTGGACAGGGGCTGAGAGCTTTCTTT	CASSPSGQGLRAFF
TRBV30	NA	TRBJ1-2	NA	TGTGCCTGGACCCCCAGGACACCCCGGGATGGCTACACCTTC	CAWTPRTPRDGYTF
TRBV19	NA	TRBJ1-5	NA	TGTGCCAGTAGTTCGGGTGGACAGCCCCAGCATTTT	CASSSGGQPQHF
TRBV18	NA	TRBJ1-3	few	TGTGCCAGCTCAATTCAGGACGCTGGAAACACCATATATTTT	CASSIQDAGNTIYF
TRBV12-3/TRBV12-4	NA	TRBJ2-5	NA	TGTGCCAGCAGTTTAGAGCCGGAGACCCAGTACTTC	CASSLEPETQYF
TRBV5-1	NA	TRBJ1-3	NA	TGCGCCAGCAGCTTGGCCATTTCGGGTTCTGGAAACACCATATATTTT	CASSLAISGSGNTIYF
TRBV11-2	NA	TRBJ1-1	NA	TGTGCCAGCAGCTCGGAAGTCGGTGAAGCTTTCTTT	CASSSEVGEAFF
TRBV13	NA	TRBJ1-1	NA	TGTGCCAGCACCTATGGCTCGGGCACTGAAGCTTTCTTT	CASTYGSGTEAFF
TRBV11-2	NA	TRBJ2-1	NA	TGTGCCAGCAGCGCCTTACAAGGGCGCGGGAATGAGCAGTTCTTC	CASSALQGRGNEQFF
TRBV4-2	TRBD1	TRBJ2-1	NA	TGTGCCAGCAGCCCCACAGGAAGCAGGGGGATCTACAATGAGCAGTTCTTC	CASSPTGSRGIYNEQFF
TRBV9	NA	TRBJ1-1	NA	TGTGCCAGCAGCGTAGAATCGCTCGGGGTGGGGGGCACTGAAGCTTTCTTT	CASSVESLGVGGTEAFF
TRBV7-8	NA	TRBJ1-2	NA	TGTGCCAGCAGCCCGCAACAGGGCGTGGGGGGTGGCTACACCTTC	CASSPQQGVGGGYTF
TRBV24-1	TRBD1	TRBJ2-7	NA	TGTGCCACCAGTACATCCTCACAGGGGCTTCAGTACTTC	CATSTSSQGLQYF
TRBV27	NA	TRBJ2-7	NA	TGTGCCAGCTCAATTAACGTGGACCTCTCCTACGAGCAGTACTTC	CASSINVDLSYEQYF
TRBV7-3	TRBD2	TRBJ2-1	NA	TGTGCCAGCAGCCCACGGGAGTCCGGGACTAGCGGAAACAATGAGCAGTTCTTC	CASSPRESGTSGNNEQFF
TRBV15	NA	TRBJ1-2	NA	TGTGCCACCAGCAGGCAACTTTACAAAGAAGGTGGCTACACCTTC	CATSRQLYKEGGYTF